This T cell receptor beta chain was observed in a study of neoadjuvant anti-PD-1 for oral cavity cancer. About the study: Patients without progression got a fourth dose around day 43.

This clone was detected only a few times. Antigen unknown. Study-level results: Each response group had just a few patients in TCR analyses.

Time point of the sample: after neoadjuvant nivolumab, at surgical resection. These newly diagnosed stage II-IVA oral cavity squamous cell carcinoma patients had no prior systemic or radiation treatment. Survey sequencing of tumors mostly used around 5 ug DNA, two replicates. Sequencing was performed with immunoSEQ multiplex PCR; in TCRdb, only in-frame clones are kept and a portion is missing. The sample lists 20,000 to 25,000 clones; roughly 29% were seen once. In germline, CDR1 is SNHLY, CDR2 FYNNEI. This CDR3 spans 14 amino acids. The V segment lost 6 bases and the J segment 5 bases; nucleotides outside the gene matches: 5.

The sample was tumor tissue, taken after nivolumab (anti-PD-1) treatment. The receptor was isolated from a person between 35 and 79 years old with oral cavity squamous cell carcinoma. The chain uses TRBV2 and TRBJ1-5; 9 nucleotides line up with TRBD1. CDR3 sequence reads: CASSRGQGHQPQHF. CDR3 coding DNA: TGTGCCAGCAGCAGGGGACAGGGTCATCAGCCCCAGCATTTT. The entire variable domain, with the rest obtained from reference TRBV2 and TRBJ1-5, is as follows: EPEVTQTPSHQVTQMGQEVILRCVPISNHLYFYWYRQILGQKVEFLVSFYNNEISEKSEIFDDQFSVERPDGSNFTLKIRSTKLEDSAMYFCASSRGQGHQPQHFGDGTRLSIL.